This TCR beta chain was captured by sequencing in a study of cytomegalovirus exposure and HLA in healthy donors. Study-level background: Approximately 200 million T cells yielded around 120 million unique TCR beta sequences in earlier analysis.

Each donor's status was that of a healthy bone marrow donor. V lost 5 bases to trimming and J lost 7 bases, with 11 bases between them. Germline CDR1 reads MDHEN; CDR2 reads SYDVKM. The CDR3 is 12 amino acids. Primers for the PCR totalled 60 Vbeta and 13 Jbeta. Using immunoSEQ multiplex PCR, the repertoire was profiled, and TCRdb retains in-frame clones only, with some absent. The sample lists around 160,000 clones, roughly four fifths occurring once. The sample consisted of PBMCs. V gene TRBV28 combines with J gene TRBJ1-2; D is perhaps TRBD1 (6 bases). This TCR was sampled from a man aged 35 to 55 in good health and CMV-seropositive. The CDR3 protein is CASSTGSGGYTF. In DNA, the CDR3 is TGTGCCAGCAGTACAGGGTCGGGTGGCTACACCTTC.